The 8 T cell receptor beta chains given below trace back to one sample, sequenced in a study of shared clonotypes between healthy human individuals. Clones were sequenced by immunoSEQ multiplex PCR, and TCRdb holds only the in-frame ones, with some missing. The sample shows about 380,000 clones, 90% to 98% of them seen only once. Source material: memory CD8+ T cells sorted from blood. Subset denoted: CD45RO+ cells pooled with CCR7-negative TemRA cells. Source of these receptors: a man in his thirties or forties in good health.

J is TRBJ2-7 and V is TRBV15; the D is unclear. The CDR3 is 12 amino acids. V dropped 0 bases and J dropped 2 bases, with 2 bases sitting between them. Germline V gene sequence: CDR1 LNHNV, CDR2 YYDKDF (reference sequence). The CDR3 loop reads CATSRDTYEQYF. The CDR3 DNA reads as TGTGCCACCAGCAGAGACACCTACGAGCAGTACTTC.

The chain combines TRBV2 with TRBJ2-2; D tentatively reads TRBD1 or TRBD2 (5 bases each). Germline V gives CDR1 SNHLY, CDR2 FYNNEI. The CDR3 spans 15 residues. V was trimmed by 7 bases and J by 4 bases, leaving 16 bases between them. The CDR3 is CASKKGERGTGELFF. The CDR3 DNA reads as TGTGCCAGCAAAAAAGGGGAGAGGGGCACCGGGGAGCTGTTTTTT.

The chain combines TRBV10-2 with TRBJ2-7, with D tentatively TRBD2 (6 bases). The CDR3 consists of 15 residues. Germline assignment: CDR1 WSHSY and CDR2 SAAADI. V was shortened by 6 bases and J by 2 bases, with 17 bases between the two germline ends. The CDR3 loop reads CASRWGTGGAYEQYF. The CDR3 nucleotides are TGCGCCAGCAGATGGGGAACGGGCGGGGCCTACGAGCAGTACTTC.

This clone was found once. V gene TRBV18 combines with J gene TRBJ1-3, with D uncertain. This CDR3 spans 18 amino acids. V lost 2 bases, J lost 0 bases, and 17 bases lay in between. Germline loops: CDR1 KGHSH, CDR2 LQKENI. CDR3 DNA: TGTGCCAGCTCACCAACGTCAGCGGGAGATTCCTCTGGAAACACCATATATTTT. Protein product: CASSPTSAGDSSGNTIYF.

The rearrangement uses TRBV21-1 and TRBJ2-7; the D segment call TRBD2 is taken from the table without a DNA check. TRBV21-1 is a listed pseudogene. CDR3 size: 18 residues. The CDR3 region is CASSKGALPRLRLRKQYF. The CDR3 DNA sequence: TGTGCCAGCAGCAAAGGCGCTCTTCCACGGCTCCGACTACGAAAGCAGTACTTC.

DNA for the CDR3: TGTGCCATCAGTGAGTCAGCTAACTATGGCTACACCTTC. This translates into CAISESANYGYTF. V is TRBV10-3 and J is TRBJ1-2; D call uncertain. This CDR3 spans 13 amino acids. Germline lookup yields CDR1 ENHRY and CDR2 SYGVKD. The V gene lost 0 bases and the J gene lost 0 bases, with 2 bases spanning the gap.

The rearrangement uses TRBV7-6 and TRBJ2-2; the D gene is possibly TRBD2 (6 bases). Germline CDR1 reads SGHVS; CDR2 reads FNYEAQ. CDR3 length: 19 residues. The V end lost 8 bases, the J end lost 0 bases, and 25 bases lay between the germline ends. The CDR3 DNA sequence: TGTGCCAGCCGCCGCCTTTTAGAGTCTAGCGCTCCGAACACCGGGGAGCTGTTTTTT. Its protein product is CASRRLLESSAPNTGELFF.

This chain links TRBV4-2 with TRBJ1-5, with no clear D. The CDR3 runs 13 residues. In germline, CDR1 is LGHNA, CDR2 YNFKEQ. Between the trimmed V and J ends, which lost 0 bases and 3 bases, there was a span of 3 bases. This CDR3 is CASSQDANQPQHF. The CDR3 bases are TGTGCCAGCAGCCAAGATGCCAATCAGCCCCAGCATTTT.